This TCR beta chain was captured in a study of blood T cell repertoires in COVID-19. Clones were sequenced by immunoSEQ multiplex PCR, and TCRdb holds only the in-frame ones, with some missing. The profile shows about 260,000 clones, 80% to 90% of them singletons. Germline V gene data show CDR1 as KGHSH and CDR2 as LQKENI. CDR3 length: 14 residues. V dropped 4 bases and J dropped 1 base, with 10 bases sitting between them. This chain joins TRBV18 and TRBJ1-1, with TRBD1 as a possible D gene (5 bases). This TCR was sampled from a woman aged 40 to 50 with acute or convalescent COVID-19. Sequenced sample: peripheral blood. CDR3 loop: CASSQSTENTEAFF. CDR3 nucleotide sequence: TGTGCCAGCTCACAATCGACAGAGAACACTGAAGCTTTCTTT.